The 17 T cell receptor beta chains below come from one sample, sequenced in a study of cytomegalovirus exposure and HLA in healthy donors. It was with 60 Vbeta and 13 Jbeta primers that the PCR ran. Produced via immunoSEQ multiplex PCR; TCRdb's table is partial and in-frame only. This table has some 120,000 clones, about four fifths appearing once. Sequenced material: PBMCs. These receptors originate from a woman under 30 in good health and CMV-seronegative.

The CDR3, as DNA: TGTGCCAGCAGACAGGGCATTCGATACGAGCAGTACTTC. Protein sequence: CASRQGIRYEQYF. The chain is built from TRBV27 and TRBJ2-7; D possibly corresponds to TRBD1 (6 bases). The CDR3 spans 13 residues. V gave up 6 bases and J gave up 4 bases, with 13 bases separating them. From germline, CDR1 is MNHEY and CDR2 SMNVEV (reference sequence).

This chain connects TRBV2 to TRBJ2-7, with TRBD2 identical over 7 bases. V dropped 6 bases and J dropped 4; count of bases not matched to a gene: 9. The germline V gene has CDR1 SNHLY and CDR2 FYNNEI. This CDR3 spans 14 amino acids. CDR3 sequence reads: CASSGDGGMYEQYF. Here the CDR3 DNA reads TGTGCCAGCAGCGGGGACGGGGGGATGTACGAGCAGTACTTC.

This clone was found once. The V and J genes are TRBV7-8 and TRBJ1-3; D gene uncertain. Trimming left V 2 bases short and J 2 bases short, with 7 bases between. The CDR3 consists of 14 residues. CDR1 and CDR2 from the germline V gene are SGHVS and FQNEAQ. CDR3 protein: CASSLRGAGNTIYF. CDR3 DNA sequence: TGTGCCAGCAGCTTAAGAGGAGCTGGAAACACCATATATTTT. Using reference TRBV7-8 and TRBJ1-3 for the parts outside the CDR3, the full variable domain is GAGVSQSPRYKVAKRGQDVALRCDPISGHVSLFWYQQALGQGPEFLTYFQNEAQLDKSGLPSDRFFAERPEGSVSTLKIQRTQQEDSAVYLCASSLRGAGNTIYFGEGSWLTVV.

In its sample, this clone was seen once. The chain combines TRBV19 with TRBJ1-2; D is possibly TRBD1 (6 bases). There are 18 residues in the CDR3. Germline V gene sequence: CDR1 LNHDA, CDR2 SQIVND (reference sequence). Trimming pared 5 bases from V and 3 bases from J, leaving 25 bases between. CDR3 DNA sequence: TGTGCCAGTAGTCCCGGGTCCTCAGGGGTGCTCGTGTACTATGGCTACACCTTC. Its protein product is CASSPGSSGVLVYYGYTF.

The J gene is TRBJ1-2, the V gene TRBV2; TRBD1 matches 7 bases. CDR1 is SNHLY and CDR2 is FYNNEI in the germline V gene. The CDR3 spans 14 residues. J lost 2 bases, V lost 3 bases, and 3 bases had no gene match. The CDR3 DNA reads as TGTGCCAGCAGTGACCGGACAGGCAACTATGGCTACACCTTC. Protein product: CASSDRTGNYGYTF.

The CDR3 region is CASSRPGQEETQYF. The CDR3 nucleotides read TGTGCCAGCAGCCGACCTGGACAGGAAGAGACCCAGTACTTC. V gene TRBV5-4 combines with J gene TRBJ2-5, with TRBD1 matching 7 bases. V shed 4 bases and J 3 bases; nucleotides not matched to a gene: 6. The CDR3 has 14 amino acids. In germline, CDR1 is SGHNT, CDR2 YYREEE (reference sequence).

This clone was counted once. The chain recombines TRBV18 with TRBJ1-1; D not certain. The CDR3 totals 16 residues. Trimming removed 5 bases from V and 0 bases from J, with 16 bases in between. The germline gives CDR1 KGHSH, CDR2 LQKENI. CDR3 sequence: CASSERQGNLNTEAFF. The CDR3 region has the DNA TGTGCCAGCTCAGAAAGACAAGGCAATTTGAACACTGAAGCTTTCTTT.

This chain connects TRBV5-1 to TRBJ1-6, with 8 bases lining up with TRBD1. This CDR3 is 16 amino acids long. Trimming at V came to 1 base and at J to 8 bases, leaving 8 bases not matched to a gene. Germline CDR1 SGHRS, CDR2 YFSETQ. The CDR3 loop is CASSLSPPGQDSPLHF. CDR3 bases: TGCGCCAGCAGCTTGTCTCCCCCGGGACAGGATTCACCCCTCCACTTT.

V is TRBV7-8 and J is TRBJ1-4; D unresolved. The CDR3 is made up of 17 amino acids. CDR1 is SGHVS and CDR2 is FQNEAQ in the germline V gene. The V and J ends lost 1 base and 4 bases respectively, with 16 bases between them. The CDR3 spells CASSLDPRSRYNEKLFF. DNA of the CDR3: TGTGCCAGCAGCTTAGATCCCCGATCTAGGTATAATGAAAAACTGTTTTTT. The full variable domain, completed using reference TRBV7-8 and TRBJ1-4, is GAGVSQSPRYKVAKRGQDVALRCDPISGHVSLFWYQQALGQGPEFLTYFQNEAQLDKSGLPSDRFFAERPEGSVSTLKIQRTQQEDSAVYLCASSLDPRSRYNEKLFFGSGTQLSVL.

The CDR3 DNA follows: TGCGCCAGCAGCCTTTCCCCCCACCGACCGACAGGATCCTACGAGCAGTACTTC. Protein product: CASSLSPHRPTGSYEQYF. This chain connects TRBV4-1 to TRBJ2-7; possible D gene TRBD1, 6 bases. V shed 4 bases and J shed 1 base, with 23 bases lying between them. CDR1 MGHRA and CDR2 YSYEKL come from the germline V gene. The length of the CDR3 is 18 residues.

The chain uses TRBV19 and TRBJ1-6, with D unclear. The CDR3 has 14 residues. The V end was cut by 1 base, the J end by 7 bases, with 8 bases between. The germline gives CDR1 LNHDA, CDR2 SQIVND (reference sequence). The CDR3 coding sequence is TGTGCCAGTAGTATAGTTCGACTAAATTCACCCCTCCACTTT. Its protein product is CASSIVRLNSPLHF. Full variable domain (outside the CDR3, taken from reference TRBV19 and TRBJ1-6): DGGITQSPKYLFRKEGQNVTLSCEQNLNHDAMYWYRQDPGQGLRLIYYSQIVNDFQKGDIAEGYSVSREKKESFPLTVTSAQKNPTAFYLCASSIVRLNSPLHFGNGTRLTVT.

CDR3 coding DNA: TGTGCCAGCAGCCAAAAGATCGGGGCCCAGTACTTC. Its translation: CASSQKIGAQYF. The V and J genes are TRBV4-2 and TRBJ2-5; D might be TRBD2 (5 bases). The germline V gene has CDR1 LGHNA and CDR2 YNFKEQ. V lost 2 bases and J lost 9, with 10 bases in between. The CDR3 length is 12 residues.

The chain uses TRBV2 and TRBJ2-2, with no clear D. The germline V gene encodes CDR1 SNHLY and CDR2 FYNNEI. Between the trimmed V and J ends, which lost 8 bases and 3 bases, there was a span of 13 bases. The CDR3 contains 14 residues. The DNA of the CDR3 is TGTGCCAGCGTGTATTTCCGGGACACCGGGGAGCTGTTTTTT. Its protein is CASVYFRDTGELFF.

As DNA, the CDR3 is TGTGCCAGCAGTGGTCTTATAAACACCGGGGAGCTGTTTTTT. Its translation: CASSGLINTGELFF. The chain joins TRBV2 to TRBJ2-2; D remains unclear. Per the germline V gene, CDR1 is SNHLY and CDR2 is FYNNEI. V was trimmed by 4 bases and J by 2 bases, leaving 8 bases between them. This CDR3 is 14 amino acids long.

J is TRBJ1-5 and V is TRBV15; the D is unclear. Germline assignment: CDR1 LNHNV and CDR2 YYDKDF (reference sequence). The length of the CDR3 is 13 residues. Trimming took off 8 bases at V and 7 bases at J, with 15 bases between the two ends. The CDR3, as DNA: TGTGCCACCGCGGTAGGAGCAAGGCAGCCCCAGCATTTT. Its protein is CATAVGARQPQHF.

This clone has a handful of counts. CDR3 residues: CASSLGDRGFYAFF. In DNA form, the CDR3 reads TGCGCCAGCAGCTTGGGGGACAGGGGGTTTTACGCTTTCTTT. J is TRBJ1-1 and V is TRBV5-1, with TRBD1 matching 11 bases. V lost 0 bases, J lost 11 bases, and 6 bases stayed unmatched. CDR1 is SGHRS and CDR2 is YFSETQ in the germline V gene. CDR3 length equals 14 residues. Using reference TRBV5-1 and TRBJ1-1 for the parts outside the CDR3, the full variable domain is KAGVTQTPRYLIKTRGQQVTLSCSPISGHRSVSWYQQTPGQGLQFLFEYFSETQRNKGNFPGRFSGRQFSNSRSEMNVSTLELGDSALYLCASSLGDRGFYAFFGQGTRLTVV.

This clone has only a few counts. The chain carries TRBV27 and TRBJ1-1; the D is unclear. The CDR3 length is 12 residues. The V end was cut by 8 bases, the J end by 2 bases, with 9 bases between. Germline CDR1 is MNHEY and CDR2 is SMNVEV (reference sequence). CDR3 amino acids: CASGPLNTEAFF. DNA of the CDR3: TGTGCCAGCGGCCCTTTAAACACTGAAGCTTTCTTT.